This record looks at one T cell receptor (beta chain) sequence and its context. Its antigen is currently unknown. This CDR3 is built from 15 residues. The germline CDR1 and CDR2 sequences are LGHNA and YSLEER. Trimming took off 0 bases at V and 4 bases at J, with 10 bases between the two ends. Relapse was seen in all patients after autologous stem cell transplantation, and brentuximab vedotin exposure was variable. Complete response, partial response or progressive disease was recorded as best response. The record originates from a study of PD-1 blockade in classical Hodgkin lymphoma. Clones were sequenced by immunoSEQ multiplex PCR, and TCRdb holds only the in-frame ones, with some missing. The sample has 40,000 to 45,000 clones; approximately 71% are singletons. Study-level findings and limits: Partial responders and progressors had significantly lower baseline TCR diversity. Possibly reflecting disease activity or prior therapy, repertoire differences have causes that remain undefined.

The material was peripheral blood mononuclear cells (PBMCs), obtained at baseline. The sequence was collected from a human donor with classical Hodgkin lymphoma. The chain has TRBV4-3 and TRBJ1-5, with D maybe TRBD1 (6 bases). The CDR3 nucleotides read TGCGCCAGCAGCCAAGATAGGGGGGTTAATCAGCCCCAGCATTTT. Its protein product is CASSQDRGVNQPQHF.